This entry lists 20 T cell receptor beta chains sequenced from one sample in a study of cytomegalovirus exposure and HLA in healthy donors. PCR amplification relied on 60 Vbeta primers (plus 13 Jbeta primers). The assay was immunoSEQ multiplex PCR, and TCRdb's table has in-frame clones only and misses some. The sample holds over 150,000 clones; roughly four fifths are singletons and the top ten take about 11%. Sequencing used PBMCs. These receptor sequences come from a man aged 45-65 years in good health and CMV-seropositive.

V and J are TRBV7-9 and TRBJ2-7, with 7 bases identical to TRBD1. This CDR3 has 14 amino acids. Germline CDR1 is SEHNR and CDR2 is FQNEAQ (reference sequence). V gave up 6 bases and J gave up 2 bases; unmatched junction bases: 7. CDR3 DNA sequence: TGTGCCAGCAGTTGGACAGGCAGAACCTACGAGCAGTACTTC. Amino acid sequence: CASSWTGRTYEQYF.

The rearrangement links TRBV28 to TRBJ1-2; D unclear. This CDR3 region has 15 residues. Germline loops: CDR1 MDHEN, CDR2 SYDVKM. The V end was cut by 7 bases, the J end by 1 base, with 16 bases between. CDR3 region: CASKTPGSYNYGYTF. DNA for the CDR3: TGTGCCAGCAAAACTCCGGGTTCCTATAACTATGGCTACACCTTC.

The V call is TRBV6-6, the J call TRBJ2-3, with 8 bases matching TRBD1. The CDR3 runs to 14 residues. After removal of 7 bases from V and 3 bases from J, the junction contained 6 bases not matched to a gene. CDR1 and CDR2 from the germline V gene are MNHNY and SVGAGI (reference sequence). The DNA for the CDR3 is TGTGCCAGCACGGAAGGACAGGGAACAGATACGCAGTATTTT. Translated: CASTEGQGTDTQYF.

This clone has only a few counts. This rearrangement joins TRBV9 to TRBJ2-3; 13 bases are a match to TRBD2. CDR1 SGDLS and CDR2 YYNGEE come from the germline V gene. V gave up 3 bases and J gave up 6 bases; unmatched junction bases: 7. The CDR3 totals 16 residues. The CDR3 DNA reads TGTGCCAGCAGCGGCCCCGGGACTAGCGGGACGGATACGCAGTATTTT. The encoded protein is CASSGPGTSGTDTQYF.

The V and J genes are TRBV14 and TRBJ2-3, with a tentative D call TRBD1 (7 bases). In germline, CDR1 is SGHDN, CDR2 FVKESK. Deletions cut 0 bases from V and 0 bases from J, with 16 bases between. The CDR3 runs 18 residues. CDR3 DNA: TGTGCCAGCAGCCAAGATCAAGGGGGGACAGCTAGCACAGATACGCAGTATTTT. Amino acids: CASSQDQGGTASTDTQYF.

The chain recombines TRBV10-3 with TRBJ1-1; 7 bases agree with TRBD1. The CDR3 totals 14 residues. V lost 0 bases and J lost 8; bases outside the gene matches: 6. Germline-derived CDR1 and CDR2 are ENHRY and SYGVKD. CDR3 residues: CAISESTGQWEAFF. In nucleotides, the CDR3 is TGTGCCATCAGTGAGTCGACAGGGCAATGGGAAGCTTTCTTT.

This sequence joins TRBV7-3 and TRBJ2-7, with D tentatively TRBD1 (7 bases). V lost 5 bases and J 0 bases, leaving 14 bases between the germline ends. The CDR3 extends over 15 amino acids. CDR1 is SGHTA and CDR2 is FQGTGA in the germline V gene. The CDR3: CASSQGGLNSYEQYF. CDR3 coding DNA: TGTGCCAGCAGCCAGGGGGGACTCAACTCCTACGAGCAGTACTTC.

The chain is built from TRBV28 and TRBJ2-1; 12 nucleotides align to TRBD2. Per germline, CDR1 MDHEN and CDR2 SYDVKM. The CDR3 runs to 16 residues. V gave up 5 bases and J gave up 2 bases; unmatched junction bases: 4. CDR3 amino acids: CASSRTSGAPYNEQFF. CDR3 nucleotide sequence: TGTGCCAGCAGTCGGACTAGCGGGGCACCCTACAATGAGCAGTTCTTC.

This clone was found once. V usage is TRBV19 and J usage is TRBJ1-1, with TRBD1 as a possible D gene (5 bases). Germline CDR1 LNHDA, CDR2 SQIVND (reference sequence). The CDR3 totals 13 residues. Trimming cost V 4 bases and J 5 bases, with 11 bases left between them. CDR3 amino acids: CASSRQLQTEAFF. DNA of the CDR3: TGTGCCAGTAGTAGACAGTTGCAAACTGAAGCTTTCTTT.

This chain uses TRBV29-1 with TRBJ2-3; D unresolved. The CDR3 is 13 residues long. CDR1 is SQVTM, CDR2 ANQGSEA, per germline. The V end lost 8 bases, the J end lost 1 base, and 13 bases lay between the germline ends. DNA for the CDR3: TGCAGCAACAAAGAGGTTGGCACAGATACGCAGTATTTT. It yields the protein CSNKEVGTDTQYF.

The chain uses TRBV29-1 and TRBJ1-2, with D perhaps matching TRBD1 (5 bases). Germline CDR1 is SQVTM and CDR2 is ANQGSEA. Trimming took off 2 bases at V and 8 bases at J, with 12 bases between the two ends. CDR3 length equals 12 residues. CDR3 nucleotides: TGCAGCGTTGAAACGGCAGGGCGGGGCTACACCTTC. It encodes CSVETAGRGYTF.

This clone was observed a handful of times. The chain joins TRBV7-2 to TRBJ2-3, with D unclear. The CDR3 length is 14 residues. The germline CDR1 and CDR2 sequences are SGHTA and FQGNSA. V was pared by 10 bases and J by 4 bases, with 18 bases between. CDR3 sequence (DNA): TGTGCCACCGCATATAGTTCTAATTCAGATACGCAGTATTTT. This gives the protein CATAYSSNSDTQYF.

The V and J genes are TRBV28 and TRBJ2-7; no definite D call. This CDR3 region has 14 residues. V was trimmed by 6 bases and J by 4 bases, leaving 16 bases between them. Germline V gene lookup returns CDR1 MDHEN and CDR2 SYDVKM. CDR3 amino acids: CASSPKRARYEQYF. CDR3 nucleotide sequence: TGTGCCAGCAGCCCCAAACGCGCTCGGTACGAGCAGTACTTC.

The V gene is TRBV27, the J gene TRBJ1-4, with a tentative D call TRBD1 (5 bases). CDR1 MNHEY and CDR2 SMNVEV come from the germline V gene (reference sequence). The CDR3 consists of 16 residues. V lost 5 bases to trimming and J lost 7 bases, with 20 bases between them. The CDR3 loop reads CASSTTSRGVAEKLFF. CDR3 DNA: TGTGCCAGCAGTACCACCTCTCGGGGGGTGGCTGAAAAACTGTTTTTT.

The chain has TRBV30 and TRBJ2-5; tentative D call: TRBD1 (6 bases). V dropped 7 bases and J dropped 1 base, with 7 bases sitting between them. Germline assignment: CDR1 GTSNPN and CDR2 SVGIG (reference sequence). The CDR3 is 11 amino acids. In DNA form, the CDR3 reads TGTGCCTCAGGGGTCCAAGAGACCCAGTACTTC. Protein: CASGVQETQYF.

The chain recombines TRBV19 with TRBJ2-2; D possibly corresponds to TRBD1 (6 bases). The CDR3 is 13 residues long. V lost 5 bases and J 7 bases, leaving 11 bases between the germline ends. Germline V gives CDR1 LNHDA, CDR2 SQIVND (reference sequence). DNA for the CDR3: TGTGCCAGTAGTCCCCAGGGGTTCGGGGAGCTGTTTTTT. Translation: CASSPQGFGELFF.

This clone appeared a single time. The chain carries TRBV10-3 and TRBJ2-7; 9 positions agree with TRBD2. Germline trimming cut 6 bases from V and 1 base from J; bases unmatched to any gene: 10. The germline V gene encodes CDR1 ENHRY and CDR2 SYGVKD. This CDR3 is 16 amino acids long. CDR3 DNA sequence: TGTGCCATCAGGGAGAAAGGGACTAGCTTTTCCTACGAGCAGTACTTC. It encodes CAIREKGTSFSYEQYF.

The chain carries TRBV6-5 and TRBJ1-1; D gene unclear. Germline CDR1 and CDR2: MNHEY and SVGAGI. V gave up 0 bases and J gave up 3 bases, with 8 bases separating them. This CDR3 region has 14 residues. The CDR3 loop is CASSYSAIHTEAFF. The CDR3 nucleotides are TGTGCCAGCAGTTACTCGGCCATTCACACTGAAGCTTTCTTT.

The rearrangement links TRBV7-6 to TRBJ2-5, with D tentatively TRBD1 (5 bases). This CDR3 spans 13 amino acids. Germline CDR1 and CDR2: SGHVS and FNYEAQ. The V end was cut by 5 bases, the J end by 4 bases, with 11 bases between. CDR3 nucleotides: TGTGCCAGCAGCCAGTCGGACACAGAGACCCAGTACTTC. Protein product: CASSQSDTETQYF.

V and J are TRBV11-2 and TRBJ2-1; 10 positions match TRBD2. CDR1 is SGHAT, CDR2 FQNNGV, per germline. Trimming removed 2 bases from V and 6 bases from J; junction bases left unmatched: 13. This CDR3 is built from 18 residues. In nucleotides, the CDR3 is TGTGCCAGCAGCTTAACTAGCGGGATAGGGGCCTCGTTCAATGAGCAGTTCTTC. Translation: CASSLTSGIGASFNEQFF.